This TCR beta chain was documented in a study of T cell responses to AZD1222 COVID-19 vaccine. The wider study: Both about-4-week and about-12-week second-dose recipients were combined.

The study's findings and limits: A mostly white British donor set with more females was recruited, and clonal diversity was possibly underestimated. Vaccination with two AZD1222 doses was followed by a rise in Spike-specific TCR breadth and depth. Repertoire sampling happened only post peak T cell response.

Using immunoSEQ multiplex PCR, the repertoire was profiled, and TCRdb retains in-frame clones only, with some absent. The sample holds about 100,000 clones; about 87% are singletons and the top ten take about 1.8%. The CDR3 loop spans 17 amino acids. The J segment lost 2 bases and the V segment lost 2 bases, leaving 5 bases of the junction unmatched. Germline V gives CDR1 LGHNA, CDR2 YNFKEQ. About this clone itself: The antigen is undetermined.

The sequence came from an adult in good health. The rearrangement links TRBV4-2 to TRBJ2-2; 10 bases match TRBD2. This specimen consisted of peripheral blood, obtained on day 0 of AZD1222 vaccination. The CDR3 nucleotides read TGTGCCAGCAGCCAACCACTAGCGGGACCCAACACCGGGGAGCTGTTTTTT. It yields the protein CASSQPLAGPNTGELFF.